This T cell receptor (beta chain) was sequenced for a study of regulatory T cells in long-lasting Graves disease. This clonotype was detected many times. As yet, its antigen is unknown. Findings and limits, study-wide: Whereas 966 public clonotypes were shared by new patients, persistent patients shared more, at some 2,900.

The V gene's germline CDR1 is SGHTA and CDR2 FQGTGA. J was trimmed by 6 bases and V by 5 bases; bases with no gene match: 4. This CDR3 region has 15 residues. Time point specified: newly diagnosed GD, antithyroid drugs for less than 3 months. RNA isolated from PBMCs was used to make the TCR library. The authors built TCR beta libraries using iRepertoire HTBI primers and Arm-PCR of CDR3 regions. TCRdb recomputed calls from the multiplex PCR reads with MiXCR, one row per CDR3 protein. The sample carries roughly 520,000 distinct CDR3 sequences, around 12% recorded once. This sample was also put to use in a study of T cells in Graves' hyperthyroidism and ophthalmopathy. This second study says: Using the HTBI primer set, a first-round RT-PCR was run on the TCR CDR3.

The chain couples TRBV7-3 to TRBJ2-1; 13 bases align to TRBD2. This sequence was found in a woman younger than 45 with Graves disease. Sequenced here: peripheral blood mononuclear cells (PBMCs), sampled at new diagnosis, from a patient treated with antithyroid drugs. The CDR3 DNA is TGTGCCAGCAGCCTACTAGCGGGAGGGCCCAATGAGCAGTTCTTC. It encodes CASSLLAGGPNEQFF.